Shown below are 21 T cell receptor beta chains from a single sample sequenced in a study of T cells after yellow fever vaccination. TCRdb independently ran MiXCR on the 5' RACE reads; one entry per CDR3 protein. The sample yields 200,000 to 250,000 distinct CDR3 sequences, 2.5% to 3.5% seen once. Sequences were derived from CD4+ T cells sorted from PBMCs, sampled 10 days after the yellow fever booster vaccination. The receptors originated from a man aged 18 to 29 who received the YFV17D yellow fever vaccine.

This clonotype turned up a few times. The chain couples TRBV6-4 to TRBJ1-4, with D uncertain. The CDR3 runs 17 residues. The V gene lost 10 bases and the J gene lost 0 bases, with 21 bases spanning the gap. CDR1 and CDR2 (germline): MRHNA, SNTAGT. In DNA form, the CDR3 reads TGTGCCACCACGGGTGTCTATCGGTTAGCAACTAATGAAAAACTGTTTTTT. It yields the protein CATTGVYRLATNEKLFF.

This clonotype occurred many times. The chain employs TRBV4-3 and TRBJ2-7; 11 nucleotides agree with TRBD1. Losses at the gene ends were 3 bases for V and 4 bases for J; bases not matched to a gene: 8. Germline loops: CDR1 LGHNA, CDR2 YSLEER. The CDR3 is 16 residues long. The CDR3 reads CASSQVPGQGVYEQYF. Here the CDR3 DNA reads TGCGCCAGCAGCCAGGTCCCGGGACAGGGGGTTTACGAGCAGTACTTC.

The sample holds many counts of this clonotype. This chain joins TRBV9 and TRBJ2-5; D unclear. CDR1 is SGDLS, CDR2 YYNGEE, per germline. V was pared by 1 base and J by 2 bases, with 9 bases between. This CDR3 has 14 residues. This CDR3 is CASSVNTVQETQYF. CDR3 bases: TGTGCCAGCAGCGTAAACACAGTTCAAGAGACCCAGTACTTC.

The chain carries TRBV15 and TRBJ1-3; D is unclear. The CDR3 is 15 amino acids. Trimming took 3 bases from V and 0 from J, leaving 9 bases between them. The germline V gene encodes CDR1 LNHNV and CDR2 YYDKDF (reference sequence). CDR3 in DNA: TGTGCCACCAGCAGGGACGTAGACTCTGGAAACACCATATATTTT. Translation: CATSRDVDSGNTIYF. The full variable domain, its missing parts supplied by reference TRBV15 and TRBJ1-3, is DAMVIQNPRYQVTQFGKPVTLSCSQTLNHNVMYWYQQKSSQAPKLLFHYYDKDFNNEADTPDNFQSRRPNTSFCFLDIRSPGLGDTAMYLCATSRDVDSGNTIYFGEGSWLTVV.

V gene TRBV7-3 combines with J gene TRBJ1-1; the D is unclear. The CDR3 is made up of 17 amino acids. The V end lost 1 base, the J end lost 0 bases, and 15 bases lay between the germline ends. Per the germline V gene, CDR1 is SGHTA and CDR2 is FQGTGA. CDR3 coding DNA: TGTGCCAGCAGCTTAAGGGGTCTGAACGGGATGAACACTGAAGCTTTCTTT. Protein: CASSLRGLNGMNTEAFF.

This chain links TRBV7-2 with TRBJ1-5; D perhaps matches TRBD1 (5 bases). The CDR3 spans 15 residues. Trimming left V 7 bases short and J 4 bases short, with 17 bases between. Looked up from germline, CDR1 is SGHTA and CDR2 is FQGNSA. The CDR3 DNA reads as TGTGCCAGCACCCTGGACGGGGGGATGAATCAGCCCCAGCATTTT. It translates to CASTLDGGMNQPQHF. The full variable domain, completed using reference TRBV7-2 and TRBJ1-5, is GAGVSQSPSNKVTEKGKDVELRCDPISGHTALYWYRQSLGQGLEFLIYFQGNSAPDKSGLPSDRFSAERTGGSVSTLTIQRTQQEDSAVYLCASTLDGGMNQPQHFGDGTRLSIL.

This clonotype was counted many times. J is TRBJ1-2 and V is TRBV18, with D tentatively TRBD1 (6 bases). Germline CDR1 reads KGHSH; CDR2 reads LQKENI. The CDR3 has 15 amino acids. V was clipped by 2 bases and J by 4 bases, with 14 bases between them. CDR3 sequence reads: CASSPGAGDGYGYTF. In DNA, the CDR3 is TGTGCCAGCTCACCAGGGGCAGGGGACGGCTATGGCTACACCTTC.

V usage is TRBV4-1 and J usage is TRBJ1-4, with TRBD1 as a possible D gene (5 bases). This CDR3 contains 14 residues. Trimming removed 2 bases at V and 8 bases at J, with 12 bases between. From germline, CDR1 is MGHRA and CDR2 YSYEKL. The CDR3 protein is CASSQLGLREKLFF. The CDR3 DNA reads TGCGCCAGCAGCCAATTGGGGCTTAGAGAAAAACTGTTTTTT.

This clonotype has just a few counts. The V gene is TRBV5-4, the J gene TRBJ2-5, with D uncertain. CDR3 size: 14 residues. Looked up from germline, CDR1 is SGHNT and CDR2 is YYREEE (reference sequence). With 4 bases removed from V and 5 bases from J, the gap between germline ends came to 15 bases. The CDR3 protein is CASSRSSWAETQYF. CDR3 DNA: TGTGCCAGCAGCCGGTCTAGTTGGGCCGAGACCCAGTACTTC.

This clonotype was detected only a few times. The chain links TRBV18 to TRBJ1-1; D not certain. From germline, CDR1 is KGHSH and CDR2 LQKENI. This CDR3 comprises 14 residues. V lost 3 bases and J lost 0, with 8 bases in between. CDR3: CASSPEGMNTEAFF. In DNA form, the CDR3 reads TGTGCCAGCTCACCGGAGGGCATGAACACTGAAGCTTTCTTT.

The chain joins TRBV23-1 to TRBJ1-5; D gene uncertain. TRBV23-1 is given ORF status, its function remaining uncertain. The CDR3 covers 13 residues. V lost 0 bases and J lost 7, with 7 bases in between. The DNA of the CDR3 is TGCGCCAGCAGTCAATCCGGATTACAGCCCCAGCATTTT. This encodes CASSQSGLQPQHF.

The sample holds many counts of this clonotype. The chain links TRBV3-1 to TRBJ1-4; D is unclear. CDR1 is LGHDT and CDR2 is YNNKEL in the germline V gene (reference sequence). This CDR3 comprises 12 residues. V was shortened by 6 bases and J by 8 bases, with 10 bases between the two germline ends. The DNA of the CDR3 is TGTGCCAGCAGTAATTATAGGGAAAAACTGTTTTTT. Its protein product is CASSNYREKLFF.

This clonotype was recorded a few times. A much more abundant neighbour one base away suggests this may be a read error. V gene TRBV7-2 combines with J gene TRBJ2-5, with D possibly being TRBD2 (5 bases). This CDR3 is 14 amino acids long. V lost 4 bases and J lost 3, with 12 bases in between. Germline V CDR1 and CDR2: SGHTA, FQGNSA. The CDR3 DNA reads as TGTGCCAGCAGCTCCCGGGGAGCGGAAGAGACCCAGTACTTC. This sequence encodes CASSSRGAEETQYF.

The chain combines TRBV6-1 with TRBJ2-3, with D perhaps TRBD1 or TRBD2 (5 bases each). This CDR3 contains 13 residues. The V end was cut by 5 bases, the J end by 4 bases, with 10 bases between. From germline, CDR1 is MNHNS and CDR2 SASEGT. CDR3 in amino acids: CASSTGTPDTQYF. For the CDR3, the DNA is TGTGCCAGCAGTACCGGGACCCCAGATACGCAGTATTTT.

This clonotype was picked up many times. The chain recombines TRBV11-3 with TRBJ2-5; D is unclear. V was shortened by 1 base and J by 5 bases, with 14 bases between the two germline ends. The CDR3 is 15 amino acids. CDR1 is SGHNT and CDR2 is YENEEA in the germline V gene. Here the CDR3 DNA reads TGTGCCAGCAGCTTAGGCCAGTACCTCGGGGAGACCCAGTACTTC. It encodes CASSLGQYLGETQYF.

This clonotype was seen at least ten times. The chain uses TRBV20-1 and TRBJ2-1; 11 bases line up with TRBD1. The length of the CDR3 is 12 residues. The germline CDR1 and CDR2 sequences are DFQATT and SNEGSKA (reference sequence). The V segment lost 5 bases and the J segment 7 bases; nucleotides outside the gene matches: 1. Written as DNA, the CDR3 is TGCAGTGCTGGACAGGGGGCGAATGAGCAGTTCTTC. It yields the protein CSAGQGANEQFF.

This clonotype was seen only a few times. This chain joins TRBV6-6 and TRBJ1-5, with a weak D call TRBD1 (5 bases). This CDR3 comprises 14 residues. Germline V gene data show CDR1 as MNHNY and CDR2 as SVGAGI (reference sequence). Trimming took off 6 bases at V and 7 bases at J, with 16 bases between the two ends. Here the CDR3 reads CASSPGGVNQPQHF. The DNA for the CDR3 is TGTGCCAGCAGCCCCGGGGGGGTAAACCAGCCCCAGCATTTT.

This clonotype was recorded a few times. CDR3 DNA sequence: TGTGCCAGCAGTCGACCCGGGATCTATGAAGCTTTCTTT. Translating it yields CASSRPGIYEAFF. The gene calls are TRBV6-6 and TRBJ1-1; no definite D call. There are 13 residues in the CDR3. From germline, CDR1 is MNHNY and CDR2 SVGAGI (reference sequence). Trimming cost V 5 bases and J 7 bases, with 14 bases left between them.

The chain couples TRBV12-2 to TRBJ2-7; the table's D call of TRBD2 was not tested on the DNA. TRBV12-2 is reported as a pseudogene. The CDR3 runs to 15 residues. The CDR3 DNA is TGTGCAAGTCGCCCCACGGTAGGGGAAGCCTACGAGCAGTACGTC. It translates to CASRPTVGEAYEQYV.

Many counts were recorded for this clonotype. This chain joins TRBV11-2 and TRBJ1-2; D unresolved. V was clipped by 0 bases and J by 8 bases, with 13 bases between them. Germline lookup yields CDR1 SGHAT and CDR2 FQNNGV. The CDR3 extends over 14 amino acids. The CDR3 DNA follows: TGTGCCAGCAGCTTAGATCAAGCTGGGTACGGCTACACCTTC. Encoded protein: CASSLDQAGYGYTF.

A few counts support this clonotype. The chain has TRBV12-3 or TRBV12-4 and TRBJ1-5; no reliable D call. Trimming removed 6 bases from V and 6 bases from J, with 18 bases in between. The CDR3 sequence is 15 residues long. CDR3 sequence: CASRHSVIGGQPQHF. DNA for the CDR3: TGTGCCAGCAGGCATTCAGTTATAGGAGGTCAGCCCCAGCATTTT.